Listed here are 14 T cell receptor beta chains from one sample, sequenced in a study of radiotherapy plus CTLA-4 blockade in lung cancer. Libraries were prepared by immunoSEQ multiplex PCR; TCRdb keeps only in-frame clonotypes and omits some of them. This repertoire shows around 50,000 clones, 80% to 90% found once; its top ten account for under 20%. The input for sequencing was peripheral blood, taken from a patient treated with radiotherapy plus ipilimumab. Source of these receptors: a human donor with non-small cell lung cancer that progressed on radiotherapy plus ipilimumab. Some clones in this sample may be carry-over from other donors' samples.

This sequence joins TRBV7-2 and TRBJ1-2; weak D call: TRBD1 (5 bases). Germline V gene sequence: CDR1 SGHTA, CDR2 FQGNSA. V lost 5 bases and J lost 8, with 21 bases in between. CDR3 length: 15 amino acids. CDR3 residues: CASSPRGTLKGGYTF. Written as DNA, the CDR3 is TGTGCCAGCAGCCCTCGGGGGACTCTTAAAGGCGGCTACACCTTC.

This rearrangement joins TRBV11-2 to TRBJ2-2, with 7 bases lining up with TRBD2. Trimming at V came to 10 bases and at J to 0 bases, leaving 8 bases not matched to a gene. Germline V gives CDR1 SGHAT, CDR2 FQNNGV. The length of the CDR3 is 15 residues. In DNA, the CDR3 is TGTGCCACCCCTGTGGCGGGGGCGAACACCGGGGAGCTGTTTTTT. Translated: CATPVAGANTGELFF.

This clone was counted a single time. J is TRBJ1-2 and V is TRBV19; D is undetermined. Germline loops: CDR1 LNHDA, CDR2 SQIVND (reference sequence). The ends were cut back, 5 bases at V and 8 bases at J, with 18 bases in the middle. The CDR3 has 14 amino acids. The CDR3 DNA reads TGTGCCAGTAGTTTCAGCGACTCTTTAGGCGGCTACACCTTC. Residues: CASSFSDSLGGYTF. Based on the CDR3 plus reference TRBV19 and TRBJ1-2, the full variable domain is DGGITQSPKYLFRKEGQNVTLSCEQNLNHDAMYWYRQDPGQGLRLIYYSQIVNDFQKGDIAEGYSVSREKKESFPLTVTSAQKNPTAFYLCASSFSDSLGGYTFGSGTRLTVV.

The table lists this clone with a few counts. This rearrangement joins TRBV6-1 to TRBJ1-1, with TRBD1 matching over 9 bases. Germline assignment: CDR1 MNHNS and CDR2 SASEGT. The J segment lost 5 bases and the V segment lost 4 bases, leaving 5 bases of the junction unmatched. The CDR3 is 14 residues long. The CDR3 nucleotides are TGTGCCAGCAGTGGGGACAGGGACCCAACTGAAGCTTTCTTT. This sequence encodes CASSGDRDPTEAFF.

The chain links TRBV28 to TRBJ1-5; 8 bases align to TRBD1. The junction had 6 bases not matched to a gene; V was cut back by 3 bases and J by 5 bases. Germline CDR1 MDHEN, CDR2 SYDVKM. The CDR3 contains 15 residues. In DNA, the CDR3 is TGTGCCAGCAGTTTCCCAGGGGGCGGCCATCAGCCCCAGCATTTT. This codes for CASSFPGGGHQPQHF.

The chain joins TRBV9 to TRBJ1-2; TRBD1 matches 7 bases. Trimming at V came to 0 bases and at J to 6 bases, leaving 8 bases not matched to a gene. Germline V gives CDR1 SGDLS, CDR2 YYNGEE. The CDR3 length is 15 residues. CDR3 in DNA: TGTGCCAGCAGCGTAGCTTCGGCAGGGGGAGATGGCTACACCTTC. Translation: CASSVASAGGDGYTF.

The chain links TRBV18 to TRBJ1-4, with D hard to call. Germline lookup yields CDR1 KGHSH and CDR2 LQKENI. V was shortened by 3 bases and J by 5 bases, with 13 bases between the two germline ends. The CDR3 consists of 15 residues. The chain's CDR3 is CASSPSNRPNEKLFF. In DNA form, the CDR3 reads TGTGCCAGCTCACCCTCGAACAGACCAAATGAAAAACTGTTTTTT.

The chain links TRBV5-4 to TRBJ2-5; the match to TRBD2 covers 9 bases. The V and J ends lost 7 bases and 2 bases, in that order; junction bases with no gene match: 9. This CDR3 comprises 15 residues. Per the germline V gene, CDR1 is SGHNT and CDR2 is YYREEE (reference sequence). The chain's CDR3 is CASGVSGRVQETQYF. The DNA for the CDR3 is TGTGCCAGCGGTGTTAGCGGGAGAGTACAAGAGACCCAGTACTTC.

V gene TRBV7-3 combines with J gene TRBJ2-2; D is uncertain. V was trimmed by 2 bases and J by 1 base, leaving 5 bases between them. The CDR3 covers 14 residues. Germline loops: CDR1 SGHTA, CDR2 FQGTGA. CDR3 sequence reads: CASSLLRNTGELFF. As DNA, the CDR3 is TGTGCCAGCAGCTTATTGCGGAACACCGGGGAGCTGTTTTTT. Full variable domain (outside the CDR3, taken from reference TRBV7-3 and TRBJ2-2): GAGVSQTPSNKVTEKGKYVELRCDPISGHTALYWYRQSLGQGPEFLIYFQGTGAADDSGLPNDRFFAVRPEGSVSTLKIQRTERGDSAVYLCASSLLRNTGELFFGEGSRLTVL.

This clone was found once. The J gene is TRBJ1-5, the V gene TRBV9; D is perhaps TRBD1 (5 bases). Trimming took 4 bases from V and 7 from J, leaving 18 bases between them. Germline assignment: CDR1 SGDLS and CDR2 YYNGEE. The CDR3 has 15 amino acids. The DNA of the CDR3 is TGTGCCAGCAGCCCGAGTCCAGGACAATGGCAGCCCCAGCATTTT. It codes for CASSPSPGQWQPQHF.

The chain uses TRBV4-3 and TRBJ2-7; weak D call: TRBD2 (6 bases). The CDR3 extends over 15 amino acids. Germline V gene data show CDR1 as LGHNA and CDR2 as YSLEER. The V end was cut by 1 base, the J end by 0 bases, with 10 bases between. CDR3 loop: CASSQGSGYSYEQYF. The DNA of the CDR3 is TGCGCCAGCAGCCAAGGCAGCGGGTACTCCTACGAGCAGTACTTC.

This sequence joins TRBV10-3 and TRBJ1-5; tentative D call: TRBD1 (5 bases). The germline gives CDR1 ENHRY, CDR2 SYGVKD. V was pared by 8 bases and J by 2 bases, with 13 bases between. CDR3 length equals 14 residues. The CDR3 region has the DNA TGTGCCATCTGGCGGGGGTCTGGCAATCAGCCCCAGCATTTT. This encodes CAIWRGSGNQPQHF.

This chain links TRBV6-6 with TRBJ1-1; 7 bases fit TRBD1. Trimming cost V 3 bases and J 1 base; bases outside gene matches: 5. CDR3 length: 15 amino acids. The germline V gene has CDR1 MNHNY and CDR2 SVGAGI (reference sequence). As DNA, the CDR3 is TGTGCCAGCAGTTATAGGGACAGCGAGAACACTGAAGCTTTCTTT. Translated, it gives CASSYRDSENTEAFF.

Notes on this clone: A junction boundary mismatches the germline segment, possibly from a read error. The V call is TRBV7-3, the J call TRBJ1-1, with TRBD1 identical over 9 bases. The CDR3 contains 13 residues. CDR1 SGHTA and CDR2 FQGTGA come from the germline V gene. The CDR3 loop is CASSTGGASEALF. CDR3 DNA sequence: TGTGCCAGCAGTACAGGGGGCGCCTCTGAAGCTCTCTTT.